Following are 21 T cell receptor beta chains from one sample sequenced in a study of PD-L1 blockade in urothelial cancer. Time point noted: pretreatment peripheral blood. Profiled with immunoSEQ multiplex PCR; TCRdb holds only in-frame clones, not every one. Here the sample spans 90,000 or so clones, roughly 90% being singletons. The input for sequencing was PBMCs, taken around atezolizumab (anti-PD-L1) treatment. These receptors came from a woman older than 75 with urothelial cancer.

The chain carries TRBV5-1 and TRBJ2-1; TRBD1 aligns across 8 bases. The CDR3 loop spans 15 amino acids. The V gene's germline CDR1 is SGHRS and CDR2 YFSETQ. V lost 4 bases, J lost 2 bases, and 5 bases stayed unmatched. This CDR3 reads CASSAGQGAYNEQFF. In DNA, the CDR3 is TGCGCCAGCAGCGCCGGACAGGGTGCCTACAATGAGCAGTTCTTC. The complete variable domain, with remaining parts taken from reference TRBV5-1 and TRBJ2-1, reads KAGVTQTPRYLIKTRGQQVTLSCSPISGHRSVSWYQQTPGQGLQFLFEYFSETQRNKGNFPGRFSGRQFSNSRSEMNVSTLELGDSALYLCASSAGQGAYNEQFFGPGTRLTVL.

This sequence joins TRBV4-2 and TRBJ1-3, with TRBD1 as a possible D gene (6 bases). V lost 0 bases to trimming and J lost 2 bases, with 11 bases between them. CDR3 length: 16 residues. Germline CDR1 and CDR2: LGHNA and YNFKEQ. In DNA form, the CDR3 reads TGTGCCAGCAGCCAAGAAACAGGGATCGCTGGAAACACCATATATTTT. Its translation: CASSQETGIAGNTIYF.

CDR3 in amino acids: CASSLIGTGGWDEQFF. The CDR3, as DNA: TGTGCCAGCAGCTTAATTGGCACAGGGGGCTGGGATGAGCAGTTCTTC. V is TRBV7-2 and J is TRBJ2-1; 9 nucleotides match TRBD1. CDR1 is SGHTA and CDR2 is FQGNSA in the germline V gene. The CDR3 is made up of 16 amino acids. J gave up 8 bases and V 2 bases, and 10 bases lay outside the gene matches. Full variable domain (rest looked up from reference TRBV7-2 and TRBJ2-1): GAGVSQSPSNKVTEKGKDVELRCDPISGHTALYWYRQSLGQGLEFLIYFQGNSAPDKSGLPSDRFSAERTGGSVSTLTIQRTQQEDSAVYLCASSLIGTGGWDEQFFGPGTRLTVL.

CDR3 DNA: TGTGCCAGCTCACCGAGCGGGGACACGGCTGGAAACACCATATATTTT. This gives the protein CASSPSGDTAGNTIYF. The chain uses TRBV18 and TRBJ1-3; tentative D call: TRBD1 (6 bases). The CDR3 loop spans 16 amino acids. V was trimmed by 3 bases and J by 2 bases, leaving 14 bases between them. Looked up from germline, CDR1 is KGHSH and CDR2 is LQKENI.

The rearrangement links TRBV6-5 to TRBJ1-2; D is perhaps TRBD1 (6 bases). V dropped 2 bases and J dropped 6 bases, with 16 bases sitting between them. This CDR3 region has 15 residues. Germline CDR1 reads MNHEY; CDR2 reads SVGAGI. Here the CDR3 reads CASSYGGHLLDGYTF. The CDR3, as DNA: TGTGCCAGCAGTTACGGGGGCCACCTGCTAGATGGCTACACCTTC.

This chain uses TRBV5-4 with TRBJ2-3; 14 bases are shared with TRBD2. The length of the CDR3 is 16 residues. The V segment lost 4 bases and the J segment 1 base; nucleotides outside the gene matches: 2. Germline V CDR1 and CDR2: SGHNT, YYREEE (reference sequence). In DNA form, the CDR3 reads TGTGCCAGCAGCCTGGGACTAGCGGGGGGCACAGATACGCAGTATTTT. Translated, it gives CASSLGLAGGTDTQYF.

This clone has just a few counts. The rearrangement links TRBV5-5 to TRBJ1-5; perhaps TRBD1 as D (5 bases). Trimming left V 4 bases short and J 3 bases short, with 8 bases between. This CDR3 region has 13 residues. CDR1 and CDR2 (germline): SGHKS, YYEKEE (reference sequence). As DNA, the CDR3 is TGTGCCAGCAGCGAACAGGTCAATCAGCCCCAGCATTTT. Translating gives CASSEQVNQPQHF.

The chain joins TRBV7-2 to TRBJ1-3, with D unclear. The CDR3 runs to 15 residues. The germline V gene encodes CDR1 SGHTA and CDR2 FQGNSA. V was pared by 5 bases and J by 4 bases, with 15 bases between. In DNA form, the CDR3 reads TGTGCCAGCAGCCCCGAGGGTCCGGGAGGAAACACCATATATTTT. This codes for CASSPEGPGGNTIYF.

The rearrangement joins TRBV7-9 to TRBJ2-2; TRBD1 aligns across 12 bases. CDR1 is SEHNR and CDR2 is FQNEAQ in the germline V gene (reference sequence). The length of the CDR3 is 15 residues. The V and J ends lost 5 bases and 4 bases, in that order; junction bases with no gene match: 2. The chain's CDR3 is CASSTGQGATGELFF. As DNA, the CDR3 is TGTGCCAGCAGCACGGGACAGGGGGCCACCGGGGAGCTGTTTTTT.

The V and J genes are TRBV28 and TRBJ2-7, with 9 positions matching TRBD2. CDR1 and CDR2 from the germline V gene are MDHEN and SYDVKM. The CDR3 covers 14 residues. After removal of 7 bases from V and 0 bases from J, the junction contained 4 bases not matched to a gene. As DNA, the CDR3 is TGTGCCAGCACCCCACTAGCGGGCTCCTACGAGCAGTACTTC. Amino acids: CASTPLAGSYEQYF.

V gene TRBV6-1 combines with J gene TRBJ2-7; D possibly corresponds to TRBD1 (8 bases). V shed 4 bases and J shed 3 bases, with 16 bases lying between them. The length of the CDR3 is 15 residues. CDR1 MNHNS and CDR2 SASEGT come from the germline V gene. CDR3 loop: CASSVSGTGVYEQYF. CDR3 nucleotide sequence: TGTGCCAGCAGTGTAAGCGGGACAGGAGTCTACGAGCAGTACTTC.

This chain uses TRBV7-3 with TRBJ2-1; perhaps TRBD2 as D (6 bases). Trimming removed 2 bases at V and 0 bases at J, with 11 bases between. The CDR3 is made up of 16 amino acids. CDR1 is SGHTA, CDR2 FQGTGA, per germline. The CDR3 DNA reads as TGTGCCAGCAGCTTAGATGCGGGGAGCTCCTACAATGAGCAGTTCTTC. Translated: CASSLDAGSSYNEQFF.

The rearrangement links TRBV15 to TRBJ2-1; D is unresolved. V dropped 0 bases and J dropped 0 bases, with 6 bases sitting between them. CDR1 and CDR2 from the germline V gene are LNHNV and YYDKDF (reference sequence). CDR3 length equals 15 residues. The CDR3 here is CATSRDTSSYNEQFF. The CDR3 DNA reads TGTGCCACCAGCAGAGATACGAGCTCCTACAATGAGCAGTTCTTC.

This clone was counted a single time. The rearrangement uses TRBV7-8 and TRBJ2-3; 8 bases are a match to TRBD2. The CDR3 is 13 residues long. Germline-derived CDR1 and CDR2 are SGHVS and FQNEAQ. V was clipped by 10 bases and J by 0 bases; unmatched bases: 3. The CDR3 reads CAISSGSTDTQYF. DNA for the CDR3: TGTGCCATCTCTAGCGGGAGCACAGATACGCAGTATTTT. Together with reference TRBV7-8 and TRBJ2-3, the CDR3 gives the full variable domain: GAGVSQSPRYKVAKRGQDVALRCDPISGHVSLFWYQQALGQGPEFLTYFQNEAQLDKSGLPSDRFFAERPEGSVSTLKIQRTQQEDSAVYLCAISSGSTDTQYFGPGTRLTVL.

V gene TRBV4-2 combines with J gene TRBJ1-2, with 7 bases lining up with TRBD1. Germline V lookup: CDR1 LGHNA, CDR2 YNFKEQ. V shed 0 bases, J shed 3 bases, and the junction held 4 bases outside the gene matches. This CDR3 region has 15 residues. The CDR3 coding sequence is TGTGCCAGCAGCCAAGATCCTGGGACAGACTATGGCTACACCTTC. Translating it yields CASSQDPGTDYGYTF.

The chain links TRBV27 to TRBJ2-7, with D perhaps matching TRBD1 (6 bases). Trimming removed 7 bases at V and 2 bases at J, with 12 bases between. The germline V gene has CDR1 MNHEY and CDR2 SMNVEV (reference sequence). CDR3 length: 13 residues. The CDR3: CASILRTAYEQYF. CDR3 sequence (DNA): TGTGCCAGCATTCTTCGGACAGCCTACGAGCAGTACTTC.

The chain is built from TRBV5-1 and TRBJ2-7; TRBD2 matches at 9 bases. The ends lost 2 bases at V and 6 bases at J; junction bases unmatched: 3. CDR1 is SGHRS, CDR2 YFSETQ, per germline. The CDR3 runs 13 residues. The CDR3 reads CASSLAGGSEQYF. The CDR3 DNA sequence: TGCGCCAGCAGCTTAGCGGGAGGCAGCGAGCAGTACTTC.

The chain carries TRBV2 and TRBJ2-3, with TRBD2 matching 7 bases. The CDR3 covers 16 residues. Germline lookup yields CDR1 SNHLY and CDR2 FYNNEI. J lost 5 bases, V lost 6 bases, and 14 bases had no gene match. The CDR3: CASSPRRAVAGDTQYF. In DNA, the CDR3 is TGTGCCAGCAGCCCCCGGCGGGCCGTAGCGGGAGATACGCAGTATTTT.

This chain uses TRBV7-2 with TRBJ1-5; no clear D gene. The CDR3 runs to 13 residues. Germline lookup yields CDR1 SGHTA and CDR2 FQGNSA. Trimming left V 1 base short and J 4 bases short, with 5 bases between. CDR3 sequence: CASSLGQNQPQHF. The CDR3 region has the DNA TGTGCCAGCAGCTTAGGTCAGAATCAGCCCCAGCATTTT.

The chain couples TRBV13 to TRBJ1-2; a weak D match, TRBD1 (6 bases). V lost 5 bases to trimming and J lost 4 bases, with 14 bases between them. Germline values: CDR1 PRHDT, CDR2 FYEKMQ (reference sequence). The CDR3 is 14 residues long. The CDR3 spells CASSPQGGSYGYTF. The CDR3 DNA follows: TGTGCCAGCAGCCCACAGGGAGGGAGCTATGGCTACACCTTC. Filled out from reference TRBV13 and TRBJ1-2, the complete variable domain reads AAGVIQSPRHLIKEKRETATLKCYPIPRHDTVYWYQQGPGQDPQFLISFYEKMQSDKGSIPDRFSAQQFSDYHSELNMSSLELGDSALYFCASSPQGGSYGYTFGSGTRLTVV.

Concerning this clone: Additional DNA sequences in this sample encode the identical CDR3. This chain links TRBV28 with TRBJ1-2; maybe TRBD1 (5 bases). Trimming removed 2 bases at V and 3 bases at J, with 13 bases between. This CDR3 has 15 residues. CDR1 is MDHEN and CDR2 is SYDVKM in the germline V gene. CDR3 nucleotides: TGTGCCAGCAGTTTAGAAAGGGGAATGGACTATGGCTACACCTTC. It codes for CASSLERGMDYGYTF.